This passage covers 7 T cell receptor beta chains from one sample sequenced in a study of T cells in localized non-small cell lung cancer (dated by TCRdb to 2020 to 2021). Library preparation was by the immunoSEQ multiplex PCR assay. TCRdb limited this immuneACCESS table to in-frame rearrangements with V and J called. A share of clones is missing; checked studies link under half to unresolved V genes, and the rest is unexplained. The sample data list tens of thousands of clones, and around nine tenths of these were observed just once. Clones ranked in the top ten supply approximately 7.7% of the sample. The sequences come from peripheral blood, collected before any cancer treatment. The origin of the receptors is a female donor over 55 with stage I lung adenocarcinoma.

This clone was detected once. The rearrangement uses TRBV5-1 and TRBJ2-3; D unresolved. CDR3 size: 13 residues. V was shortened by 0 bases and J by 1 base, with 3 bases between the two germline ends. Germline V lookup: CDR1 SGHRS, CDR2 YFSETQ. This chain's CDR3 is CASSLVGTDTQYF. The CDR3 DNA reads TGCGCCAGCAGCTTGGTTGGCACAGATACGCAGTATTTT. The full variable domain, with the rest looked up from reference TRBV5-1 and TRBJ2-3, is KAGVTQTPRYLIKTRGQQVTLSCSPISGHRSVSWYQQTPGQGLQFLFEYFSETQRNKGNFPGRFSGRQFSNSRSEMNVSTLELGDSALYLCASSLVGTDTQYFGPGTRLTVL.

The gene calls are TRBV10-3 and TRBJ1-3, with D uncertain. V was cut by 6 bases and J by 1 base, with 16 bases left in between. The length of the CDR3 is 16 residues. Germline-derived CDR1 and CDR2 are ENHRY and SYGVKD. CDR3 sequence reads: CAISGTSRGSGNTIYF. CDR3 nucleotide sequence: TGTGCCATCAGCGGTACATCCCGGGGTTCTGGAAACACCATATATTTT.

This chain links TRBV6-1 with TRBJ2-3, with D perhaps assigned TRBD1 or TRBD2 (7 bases each). CDR3 length equals 14 residues. The germline V and J ends were trimmed by 8 bases and 4 bases, with 16 bases remaining between them. Germline CDR1 reads MNHNS; CDR2 reads SASEGT. The DNA for the CDR3 is TGTGCCAGCGGGGAGCAGGGGGGGCCAGATACGCAGTATTTT. The encoded protein is CASGEQGGPDTQYF.

V gene TRBV18 combines with J gene TRBJ1-6; D gene uncertain. The length of the CDR3 is 15 residues. Trimming left V 3 bases short and J 7 bases short, with 13 bases between. Germline V lookup: CDR1 KGHSH, CDR2 LQKENI. The CDR3 spells CASSPLLSENSPLHF. In DNA form, the CDR3 reads TGTGCCAGCTCACCTCTCCTGAGCGAGAATTCACCCCTCCACTTT.

The rearrangement joins TRBV10-2 to TRBJ1-1; 7 nucleotides agree with TRBD1. Trimming took 5 bases from V and 11 from J; bases not matched to a gene: 5. The CDR3 has 11 amino acids. The germline CDR1 and CDR2 sequences are WSHSY and SAAADI. In DNA, the CDR3 is TGCGCCAGCAGTCAGACAGGGTTTGCTTTCTTT. Translation gives CASSQTGFAFF.

This clone was counted a single time. The J gene is TRBJ1-1, the V gene TRBV9; the D is unclear. This CDR3 has 14 amino acids. Between the trimmed V and J ends, which lost 0 bases and 1 base, there was a span of 7 bases. Germline lookup yields CDR1 SGDLS and CDR2 YYNGEE. This CDR3 is CASSVASANTEAFF. In DNA, the CDR3 is TGTGCCAGCAGCGTAGCAAGTGCGAACACTGAAGCTTTCTTT.

In this sample, this clone turned up a few times. The chain joins TRBV4-2 to TRBJ2-5; 14 nucleotides agree with TRBD2. The CDR3 has 17 residues. Germline CDR1 LGHNA, CDR2 YNFKEQ. Unmatched junction bases numbered 3, after V lost 2 bases and J lost 1 base. This CDR3 reads CASSQPGLAGGQETQYF. DNA of the CDR3: TGTGCCAGCAGCCAACCTGGACTAGCGGGGGGCCAAGAGACCCAGTACTTC.